The rows below give T cell receptor beta chains drawn from one sample of a study of PD-L1 blockade in urothelial cancer. Assay: immunoSEQ multiplex PCR; the TCRdb copy retains only in-frame clones and omits some. The data hold about 55,000 clones, with more than 80% observed a single time. This specimen was PBMCs, taken around atezolizumab (anti-PD-L1) treatment. The receptors derive from a man in his forties or fifties with urothelial cancer. The CDR3 runs from the conserved cysteine through the conserved F or W. Each record gives: CDR3 protein, CDR3 DNA, D gene, J gene, clone size, V gene. The D gene is left open where the match is weak. The size of a clone is reported for some rows only, either as once, few or many, or as a class for expanded clones.

CDR3: CASSVVNRGRGTDTQYF
DNA: TGTGCCAGCAGCGTAGTTAATCGCGGGAGAGGCACAGATACGCAGTATTTT
D: TRBD2
J: TRBJ2-3
size: .
V: TRBV9

CDR3: CASSQRGSGANVLTF
DNA: TGCGCCAGCAGCCAAAGAGGGAGTGGGGCCAACGTCCTGACTTTC
D: .
J: TRBJ2-6
size: .
V: TRBV4-1

CDR3: CASSVGPSGSSYNSPLHF
DNA: TGTGCCAGCAGCGTAGGGCCCTCGGGGAGCTCCTATAATTCACCCCTCCACTTT
D: .
J: TRBJ1-6
size: .
V: TRBV9

CDR3: CASSSTGQSYEQYF
DNA: TGTGCCAGCAGCTCGACGGGACAGTCCTACGAGCAGTACTTC
D: TRBD1
J: TRBJ2-7
size: few
V: TRBV7-8

CDR3: CAIKLAGSQETQYF
DNA: TGTGCCATCAAGCTAGCGGGGTCACAAGAGACCCAGTACTTC
D: TRBD2
J: TRBJ2-5
size: .
V: TRBV10-3

CDR3: CASSAKDRVNTGELFF
DNA: TGCGCCAGCAGTGCCAAGGACAGGGTGAACACCGGGGAGCTGTTTTTT
D: TRBD1
J: TRBJ2-2
size: .
V: TRBV10-2

CDR3: CASSRDRNANTGELFF
DNA: TGCGCCAGCAGCCGGGACAGGAACGCGAACACCGGGGAGCTGTTTTTT
D: TRBD1
J: TRBJ2-2
size: .
V: TRBV10-1

CDR3: CASSPTSGSPDTQYF
DNA: TGTGCCAGCAGCCCTACTAGCGGGAGTCCAGATACGCAGTATTTT
D: TRBD2
J: TRBJ2-3
size: .
V: TRBV7-6

CDR3: CASSTGGLENSPLHF
DNA: TGCGCCAGCAGCACCGGGGGGCTAGAGAATTCACCCCTCCACTTT
D: .
J: TRBJ1-6
size: .
V: TRBV5-1

CDR3: CASSFRRDRGWTGELFF
DNA: TGTGCCAGCAGTTTCCGCCGGGACAGGGGATGGACCGGGGAGCTGTTTTTT
D: TRBD1
J: TRBJ2-2
size: .
V: TRBV27

CDR3: CAIRPGTGVGSPLHF
DNA: TGTGCCATCAGACCCGGGACAGGGGTCGGTTCACCCCTCCACTTT
D: TRBD1
J: TRBJ1-6
size: .
V: TRBV10-3

CDR3: CASSSSGTGVFGEQFF
DNA: TGTGCCAGCAGTTCGTCCGGGACAGGGGTGTTTGGTGAGCAGTTCTTC
D: TRBD1
J: TRBJ2-1
size: .
V: TRBV27

CDR3: CASSLYRRTSGSSSTDTQYF
DNA: TGTGCCAGCAGCTTATACCGTCGGACTAGCGGGAGCTCTAGCACAGATACGCAGTATTTT
D: TRBD2
J: TRBJ2-3
size: .
V: TRBV13

CDR3: CASSRYRQGNEQFF
DNA: TGTGCCAGCAGCCGATATCGACAGGGCAATGAGCAGTTCTTC
D: TRBD1
J: TRBJ2-1
size: .
V: TRBV14

CDR3: CAWITVGGAGDTQYF
DNA: TGTGCCTGGATAACTGTCGGGGGGGCCGGGGATACGCAGTATTTT
D: TRBD2
J: TRBJ2-3
size: .
V: TRBV30

CDR3: CASNGDRGVYGYTF
DNA: TGTGCCAGCAACGGGGACAGGGGGGTCTATGGCTACACCTTC
D: TRBD1
J: TRBJ1-2
size: .
V: TRBV2

CDR3: CASSLGAGPTGTQYF
DNA: TGTGCCAGCAGTTTAGGTGCAGGGCCGACGGGGACCCAGTACTTC
D: .
J: TRBJ2-5
size: .
V: TRBV28

CDR3: CASSFEASSINEQFF
DNA: TGTGCCAGCAGTTTTGAGGCTAGCAGTATCAATGAGCAGTTCTTC
D: .
J: TRBJ2-1
size: .
V: TRBV27

CDR3: CASSFMQLARMDTQYF
DNA: TGTGCCAGCAGCTTTATGCAACTAGCCCGGATGGATACGCAGTATTTT
D: .
J: TRBJ2-3
size: .
V: TRBV11-2

CDR3: CASSGLAGIDTQYF
DNA: TGTGCCAGCTCAGGACTAGCGGGTATAGATACGCAGTATTTT
D: TRBD2
J: TRBJ2-3
size: .
V: TRBV18

CDR3: CASSHDSAFVDLNSPLHF
DNA: TGTGCCAGCTCACACGATTCCGCGTTCGTCGATCTTAATTCACCCCTCCACTTT
D: .
J: TRBJ1-6
size: once
V: TRBV18

CDR3: CASSEAWAGYTF
DNA: TGTGCCAGCAGTGAAGCTTGGGCTGGCTACACCTTC
D: .
J: TRBJ1-2
size: .
V: TRBV6-1

CDR3: CASSRGQPQETQYF
DNA: TGTGCCAGCAGCCGGGGACAGCCCCAAGAGACCCAGTACTTC
D: TRBD1
J: TRBJ2-5
size: few
V: TRBV28

CDR3: CSVDTGWKETQYF
DNA: TGCAGCGTGGATACAGGGTGGAAGGAGACCCAGTACTTC
D: .
J: TRBJ2-5
size: .
V: TRBV29-1

CDR3: CASSSTGHLGTEAFF
DNA: TGTGCCAGCAGCTCAACGGGACACCTGGGGACTGAAGCTTTCTTT
D: .
J: TRBJ1-1
size: .
V: TRBV5-4

CDR3: CASYRDRAFRQPQHF
DNA: TGTGCCAGCTATCGAGACAGGGCGTTTCGGCAGCCCCAGCATTTT
D: TRBD1
J: TRBJ1-5
size: .
V: TRBV28

CDR3: CASSVYTGTTYGYTF
DNA: TGTGCCAGCAGCGTATACACAGGGACTACCTATGGCTACACCTTC
D: .
J: TRBJ1-2
size: .
V: TRBV9

CDR3: CASTRDISGANVLTF
DNA: TGTGCCAGCACCCGAGACATCTCTGGGGCCAACGTCCTGACTTTC
D: .
J: TRBJ2-6
size: .
V: TRBV5-6

CDR3: CASSIRLAGPYEQYF
DNA: TGTGCCAGTAGTATAAGGCTAGCGGGACCCTACGAGCAGTACTTC
D: TRBD2
J: TRBJ2-7
size: .
V: TRBV19

CDR3: CSVLASVGLNTEAFF
DNA: TGCAGCGTTCTAGCCTCCGTAGGGCTGAACACTGAAGCTTTCTTT
D: .
J: TRBJ1-1
size: .
V: TRBV29-1

CDR3: CASTTGSGQPQHF
DNA: TGCGCCAGCACCACAGGGAGCGGTCAGCCCCAGCATTTT
D: .
J: TRBJ1-5
size: .
V: TRBV10-2

CDR3: CASSLYPGQYNEQFF
DNA: TGTGCCAGCAGTTTATACCCGGGACAATACAATGAGCAGTTCTTC
D: .
J: TRBJ2-1
size: .
V: TRBV27

CDR3: CASSISLGTGRRNQPQHF
DNA: TGTGCCAGTAGTATTAGTCTGGGGACAGGGCGTCGGAATCAGCCCCAGCATTTT
D: TRBD1
J: TRBJ1-5
size: .
V: TRBV19

CDR3: CASRRQGKNNEQFF
DNA: TGTGCCAGCAGGAGACAGGGGAAAAACAATGAGCAGTTCTTC
D: TRBD1
J: TRBJ2-1
size: .
V: TRBV6-5

CDR3: CASSLSGETYNEQFF
DNA: TGTGCCAGCAGCCTTAGCGGGGAAACCTACAATGAGCAGTTCTTC
D: TRBD2
J: TRBJ2-1
size: .
V: TRBV9

CDR3: CASSPGQGTAGYTF
DNA: TGTGCCAGCAGTCCTGGACAGGGGACTGCTGGCTACACCTTC
D: TRBD1
J: TRBJ1-2
size: .
V: TRBV7-3

CDR3: CASSGRTSGTGELFF
DNA: TGTGCCAGCAGCGGGCGGACTAGCGGCACCGGGGAGCTGTTTTTT
D: TRBD2
J: TRBJ2-2
size: .
V: TRBV9

CDR3: CASVLYPGTGADTF
DNA: TGTGCCAGCGTTCTTTACCCGGGGACAGGGGCAGACACCTTC
D: TRBD1
J: TRBJ1-2
size: .
V: TRBV6-6

CDR3: CSYKQGDYEQYF
DNA: TGCAGCTATAAACAGGGAGACTACGAGCAGTACTTC
D: .
J: TRBJ2-7
size: .
V: TRBV29-1

CDR3: CASSFGTGGTEAFF
DNA: TGTGCCAGCAGCTTCGGGACAGGGGGCACTGAAGCTTTCTTT
D: TRBD1
J: TRBJ1-1
size: .
V: TRBV5-4

CDR3: CASRSIRDRTSYGYTF
DNA: TGTGCCAGCAGATCAATCCGGGACAGGACCTCATATGGCTACACCTTC
D: TRBD1
J: TRBJ1-2
size: few
V: TRBV27